The rows below give T cell receptor beta chains drawn from one sample of a study of beta chain features in type 1 diabetes. TCRdb's table, derived via immunoSEQ multiplex PCR, lists solely in-frame clones and lacks some. The data contain a few hundred thousand clones, 9.5% to 10% of them seen just once; the ten biggest clones take up around 0.66%. Sequencing was carried out using central memory CD4+ T cells from blood. The receptors derive from a man in his thirties or forties with type 1 diabetes. The CDR3 runs from the conserved cysteine through the conserved F or W. A D gene is named only where the DNA matches it firmly. Clone size is not always given. Where it is, it says once, few, many or a class for expanded clones.

clone size: .
D gene: TRBD2
V gene: TRBV5-6
J gene: TRBJ2-7
CDR3 DNA: TGTGCCAGCAGCATCACTAAAATAGCGGGAGCCTACGAGCAGTACTTC
CDR3 protein: CASSITKIAGAYEQYF

clone size: few
D gene: .
V gene: TRBV20-1
J gene: TRBJ2-7
CDR3 DNA: TGCAGTGCTAGAAGTGGGCACGAGCAGTACTTC
CDR3 protein: CSARSGHEQYF

clone size: few
D gene: TRBD2
V gene: TRBV29-1
J gene: TRBJ2-1
CDR3 DNA: TGCAGCGTCGTTGGACTAGCGTTATACAATGAGCAGTTCTTC
CDR3 protein: CSVVGLALYNEQFF

clone size: .
D gene: .
V gene: TRBV7-8
J gene: TRBJ1-1
CDR3 DNA: TGTGCCAGCAGCTGGCCGTACACTGAAGCTTTCTTT
CDR3 protein: CASSWPYTEAFF

clone size: .
D gene: .
V gene: TRBV28
J gene: TRBJ1-5
CDR3 DNA: TGTGCCAGCAGTTTTTATTTGGGTCAGCCCCAGCATTTT
CDR3 protein: CASSFYLGQPQHF

clone size: many
D gene: .
V gene: TRBV11-2
J gene: TRBJ2-3
CDR3 DNA: TGTGCCAGCAGCTCGCAGGGGGGGCCGACAGATACGCAGTATTTT
CDR3 protein: CASSSQGGPTDTQYF

clone size: .
D gene: .
V gene: TRBV11-2
J gene: TRBJ1-1
CDR3 DNA: TGTGCCAGCAGCTTAACCGTAGGTACAGAGCCCACTGAAGCTTTCTTT
CDR3 protein: CASSLTVGTEPTEAFF

clone size: few
D gene: .
V gene: TRBV19
J gene: TRBJ2-1
CDR3 DNA: TGTGCCAGTAGTAAAGGGATCTACAATGAGCAGTTCTTC
CDR3 protein: CASSKGIYNEQFF

clone size: .
D gene: .
V gene: TRBV25-1
J gene: TRBJ2-1
CDR3 DNA: TGTGCCAGCAGTGCTACGACAGGGAGGGCCTCCTACAATGAGCAGTTCTTC
CDR3 protein: CASSATTGRASYNEQFF

clone size: .
D gene: TRBD1
V gene: TRBV4-2
J gene: TRBJ1-1
CDR3 DNA: TGTGCCAGCAGCCAGCAACAGGGGCGGGCTGAAGCTTTCTTT
CDR3 protein: CASSQQQGRAEAFF

clone size: .
D gene: .
V gene: TRBV7-2
J gene: TRBJ2-1
CDR3 DNA: TGTGCCAGCAGCGAGTGGGGCAGGGTCAACCCCAATGAGCAGTTCTTC
CDR3 protein: CASSEWGRVNPNEQFF

clone size: many
D gene: .
V gene: TRBV28
J gene: TRBJ2-7
CDR3 DNA: TGTGCCAGCATGACAGGTTACGAGCAGTACTTC
CDR3 protein: CASMTGYEQYF

clone size: few
D gene: .
V gene: TRBV30
J gene: TRBJ1-4
CDR3 DNA: TGTGCCTGGAGAGGAAAGACAGCTACTAATGAAAAACTGTTTTTT
CDR3 protein: CAWRGKTATNEKLFF

clone size: few
D gene: TRBD2
V gene: TRBV6-6
J gene: TRBJ2-2
CDR3 DNA: TGTGCCAGCGCGAAAGCGGGATTTACCGGGGAGCTGTTTTTT
CDR3 protein: CASAKAGFTGELFF

clone size: few
D gene: .
V gene: TRBV6-1
J gene: TRBJ2-2
CDR3 DNA: TGTGCCAGCAGTGAAGCCAGGTCCCCCGGGGAGCTGTTTTTT
CDR3 protein: CASSEARSPGELFF

clone size: .
D gene: TRBD1
V gene: TRBV7-3
J gene: TRBJ2-5
CDR3 DNA: TGTGCCAGCAGCTTCTCCGGGACAGGGGGCTCTGAGACCCAGTACTTC
CDR3 protein: CASSFSGTGGSETQYF

clone size: .
D gene: TRBD2
V gene: TRBV30
J gene: TRBJ2-1
CDR3 DNA: TGTGCCTGGGACTCTAGCGGCAGAGCCAACAATGAGCAGTTCTTC
CDR3 protein: CAWDSSGRANNEQFF

clone size: few
D gene: .
V gene: TRBV19
J gene: TRBJ2-2
CDR3 DNA: TGTGCCAGTAGGACAGAGAACACCGGGGAGCTGTTTTTT
CDR3 protein: CASRTENTGELFF

clone size: few
D gene: .
V gene: TRBV11-3
J gene: TRBJ2-3
CDR3 DNA: TGTGCCAGCAGCTTAGACGGACTGACTACGCAGTATTTT
CDR3 protein: CASSLDGLTTQYF

clone size: .
D gene: .
V gene: TRBV18
J gene: TRBJ1-5
CDR3 DNA: TGTGCCAGCTCACCCTCGGACAACTATCAGCCCCAGCATTTT
CDR3 protein: CASSPSDNYQPQHF

clone size: few
D gene: .
V gene: TRBV6-1
J gene: TRBJ1-5
CDR3 DNA: TGTGCCAGCAGTGAGGCAGTTAATCAGCCCCAGCATTTT
CDR3 protein: CASSEAVNQPQHF

clone size: few
D gene: .
V gene: TRBV15
J gene: TRBJ2-7
CDR3 DNA: TGTGCCACCAGCATTTGGACGGGCTCCTACGAGCAGTACTTC
CDR3 protein: CATSIWTGSYEQYF

clone size: .
D gene: TRBD2
V gene: TRBV6-5
J gene: TRBJ2-1
CDR3 DNA: TGTGCCAGCAGTTACCCTACTAGCGGATCCTACAATGAGCAGTTCTTC
CDR3 protein: CASSYPTSGSYNEQFF

clone size: .
D gene: .
V gene: TRBV10-2
J gene: TRBJ2-4
CDR3 DNA: TGCGCCAGCACGCCGGACCGGGTCGTTCAGTACTTC
CDR3 protein: CASTPDRVVQYF

clone size: .
D gene: TRBD1
V gene: TRBV4-2
J gene: TRBJ1-1
CDR3 DNA: TGTGCCAGCAGCCCCGGACAGGAATCGAACACTGAAGCTTTCTTT
CDR3 protein: CASSPGQESNTEAFF

clone size: .
D gene: .
V gene: TRBV10-1
J gene: TRBJ2-1
CDR3 DNA: TGCGCCAGCAGTGGTTCGGGCGATGAGCAGTTCTTC
CDR3 protein: CASSGSGDEQFF

clone size: few
D gene: .
V gene: TRBV11-2
J gene: TRBJ2-5
CDR3 DNA: TGTGCCAGCAGCCCCTCGGGGGAGACCCAGTACTTC
CDR3 protein: CASSPSGETQYF

clone size: .
D gene: .
V gene: TRBV5-8
J gene: TRBJ1-3
CDR3 DNA: TGTGCCAGCAGCTTGGCGTCCGGGAGGGTGAACACCATATATTTT
CDR3 protein: CASSLASGRVNTIYF

clone size: .
D gene: .
V gene: TRBV5-1
J gene: TRBJ2-3
CDR3 DNA: TGCGCCAGCAGCTTGGACGCCAGGGGAACAGATACGCAGTATTTT
CDR3 protein: CASSLDARGTDTQYF

clone size: few
D gene: TRBD1
V gene: TRBV29-1
J gene: TRBJ1-1
CDR3 DNA: TGCAGCGCCCGGACAGGGTTTGATACTGAAGCTTTCTTT
CDR3 protein: CSARTGFDTEAFF

clone size: .
D gene: TRBD1
V gene: TRBV5-1
J gene: TRBJ2-5
CDR3 DNA: TGCGCCAGCAGCTTGGGACAGGGAATAGGCGAGACCCAGTACTTC
CDR3 protein: CASSLGQGIGETQYF

clone size: .
D gene: .
V gene: TRBV7-2
J gene: TRBJ1-5
CDR3 DNA: TGTGCCAGCAGCCCCGGTTCCAATCAGCCCCAGCATTTT
CDR3 protein: CASSPGSNQPQHF

clone size: .
D gene: TRBD2
V gene: TRBV7-3
J gene: TRBJ2-3
CDR3 DNA: TGTGCCAGCAGCTTTTTAGCGGGGACTAGCACAGATACGCAGTATTTT
CDR3 protein: CASSFLAGTSTDTQYF

clone size: few
D gene: TRBD2
V gene: TRBV4-1
J gene: TRBJ2-1
CDR3 DNA: TGCGCCAGCAGCCAAGGGACTAGCGGGAGAATCAATGAGCAGTTCTTC
CDR3 protein: CASSQGTSGRINEQFF

clone size: .
D gene: TRBD2
V gene: TRBV7-3
J gene: TRBJ2-3
CDR3 DNA: TGTGCCAGCAGCATGACTAGCGGCACAGATACGCAGTATTTT
CDR3 protein: CASSMTSGTDTQYF

clone size: many
D gene: .
V gene: TRBV7-2
J gene: TRBJ2-1
CDR3 DNA: TGTGCCAGCAGCTTAGAGAACGGGCGCTCCTACAATGAGCAGTTCTTC
CDR3 protein: CASSLENGRSYNEQFF

clone size: many
D gene: TRBD2
V gene: TRBV7-2
J gene: TRBJ2-1
CDR3 DNA: TGTGCCAGCAGGGAGCGGGAGGGGGGAAATGAGCAGTTCTTC
CDR3 protein: CASREREGGNEQFF

clone size: many
D gene: .
V gene: TRBV25-1
J gene: TRBJ1-1
CDR3 DNA: TGTGCCAGCAAATTTAGCTCTGAAGCTTTCTTT
CDR3 protein: CASKFSSEAFF

clone size: few
D gene: TRBD1
V gene: TRBV5-1
J gene: TRBJ2-1
CDR3 DNA: TGCGCCAGCAGCTGGGGACAGGGTTTCGGTGAGCAGTTCTTC
CDR3 protein: CASSWGQGFGEQFF

clone size: .
D gene: .
V gene: TRBV7-9
J gene: TRBJ2-4
CDR3 DNA: TGTGCCAGCAGCCCCGGGGTTTCCCTAGCCAAAAACATTCAGTACTTC
CDR3 protein: CASSPGVSLAKNIQYF

clone size: few
D gene: .
V gene: TRBV7-2
J gene: TRBJ2-7
CDR3 DNA: TGTGCCAGCAGCCAACAGAGGACGGGCCAACTGAACGACTTC
CDR3 protein: CASSQQRTGQLNDF

clone size: few
D gene: .
V gene: TRBV7-9
J gene: TRBJ2-4
CDR3 DNA: TGTGCCAGCAGCTTGGAGGCAGGAAACATTCAGTACTTC
CDR3 protein: CASSLEAGNIQYF

clone size: .
D gene: TRBD2
V gene: TRBV5-5
J gene: TRBJ2-3
CDR3 DNA: TGTGCCAGCAGCTCGTTAGCGGGAGTGCCCACAGATACGCAGTATTTT
CDR3 protein: CASSSLAGVPTDTQYF

clone size: few
D gene: .
V gene: TRBV7-2
J gene: TRBJ1-2
CDR3 DNA: TGTGCCAGCACTACTACTAAGGGGTATGGCTACACCTTC
CDR3 protein: CASTTTKGYGYTF

clone size: once
D gene: TRBD1
V gene: TRBV6-5
J gene: TRBJ2-1
CDR3 DNA: TGTGCCAGCAGTGACACAGGGGGCCGGAATGAGCAGTTCTTC
CDR3 protein: CASSDTGGRNEQFF

clone size: .
D gene: TRBD2
V gene: TRBV9
J gene: TRBJ2-3
CDR3 DNA: TGTGCCAGCACGACTAGCGGGGGCACAGATACGCAGTATTTT
CDR3 protein: CASTTSGGTDTQYF

clone size: .
D gene: .
V gene: TRBV5-1
J gene: TRBJ2-7
CDR3 DNA: TGCGCCAGCAGCCTTAACTACGAGCAGTACTTC
CDR3 protein: CASSLNYEQYF

clone size: .
D gene: .
V gene: TRBV19
J gene: TRBJ2-6
CDR3 DNA: TGTGCCTGTCAGGCCTCTTACTCTGGGGCCAACGTCCTGACTTTC
CDR3 protein: CACQASYSGANVLTF

clone size: few
D gene: TRBD1
V gene: TRBV25-1
J gene: TRBJ2-1
CDR3 DNA: TGTGCCAGCAGTGAATTTGGCAGGGGGCGAGACAGTGAGCAGTTCTTC
CDR3 protein: CASSEFGRGRDSEQFF

clone size: .
D gene: .
V gene: TRBV7-2
J gene: TRBJ1-3
CDR3 DNA: TGTGCCAGCAGCTTAGCGGTGGCAGGGGCTGGAAACACCATATATTTT
CDR3 protein: CASSLAVAGAGNTIYF

clone size: few
D gene: TRBD2
V gene: TRBV4-3
J gene: TRBJ2-2
CDR3 DNA: TGCGCCAGCAGCAAGGGGAGGGCCACCGGGGAGCTGTTTTTT
CDR3 protein: CASSKGRATGELFF

clone size: many
D gene: TRBD2
V gene: TRBV18
J gene: TRBJ2-3
CDR3 DNA: TGTGCCAGCTCACCCGGACTAGTAACAGATACGCAGTATTTT
CDR3 protein: CASSPGLVTDTQYF

clone size: .
D gene: .
V gene: TRBV11-2
J gene: TRBJ2-7
CDR3 DNA: TGTGCCAGCAGCTTAGCCACCGATGGGAGAGGGACCAGTTTC
CDR3 protein: CASSLATDGRGTSF